This T cell receptor (beta chain) appears in the sequencing data of a study of Ad26.COV2.S vaccination and SARS-CoV-2 variants. Study overall: Donor joined the COV1001 Ad26.COV2.S trial arm.

Treatment denoted: around 19 received Ad26.COV2.S at low or high dose, single or two shots; 5 received placebo; per-sample allocation not given. Day 63 after the first injection of vaccine or placebo was the sampling time. Trimming shortened V by 5 bases and J by 0 bases, and 10 bases separated the two germline ends. This CDR3 spans 14 amino acids. The germline V gene has CDR1 SGHRS and CDR2 YFSETQ. Assay: immunoSEQ multiplex PCR; the TCRdb copy retains only in-frame clones and omits some. The table shows about 370,000 clones, with over 75% occurring only once. This receptor was taken from a person between 18 and 60 years old who received the Ad26.COV2.S COVID-19 vaccine or a placebo. The sequencing used peripheral blood, collected in a trial of Ad26.COV2.S vaccine versus placebo. This chain connects TRBV5-1 to TRBJ2-3; D is ambiguous. For the CDR3, the DNA is TGCGCCAGCAGAGCAACGCCTAGCACAGATACGCAGTATTTT. Protein: CASRATPSTDTQYF.